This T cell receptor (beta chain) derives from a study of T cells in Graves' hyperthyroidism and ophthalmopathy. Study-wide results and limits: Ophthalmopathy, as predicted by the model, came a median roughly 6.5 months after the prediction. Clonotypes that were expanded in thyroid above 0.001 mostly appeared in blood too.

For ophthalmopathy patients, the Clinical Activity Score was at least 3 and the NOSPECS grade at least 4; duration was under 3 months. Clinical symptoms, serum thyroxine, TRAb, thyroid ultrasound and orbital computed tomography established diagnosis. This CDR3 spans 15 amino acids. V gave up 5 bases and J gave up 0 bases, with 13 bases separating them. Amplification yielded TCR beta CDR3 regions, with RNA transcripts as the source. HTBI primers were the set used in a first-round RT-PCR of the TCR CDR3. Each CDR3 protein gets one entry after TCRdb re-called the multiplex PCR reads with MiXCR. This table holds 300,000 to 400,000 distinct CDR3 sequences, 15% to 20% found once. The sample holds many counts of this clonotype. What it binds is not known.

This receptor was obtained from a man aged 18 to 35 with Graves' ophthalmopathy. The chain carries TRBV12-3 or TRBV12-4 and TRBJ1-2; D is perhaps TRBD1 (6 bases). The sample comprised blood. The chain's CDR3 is CASSQDSFTNYGYTF. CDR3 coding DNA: TGTGCCAGCAGTCAGGACAGTTTCACTAACTATGGCTACACCTTC.